This TCR beta chain stems from a study of blood T cell repertoires in COVID-19. On the study more broadly: The United States, Italy and Spain were the sources of the acute and convalescent COVID-19 samples.

Profiled with immunoSEQ multiplex PCR; TCRdb holds only in-frame clones, not every one. The sample lists under 200,000 clones; roughly 84% were seen once. V was pared by 3 bases and J by 5 bases, with 11 bases between. The CDR3 loop spans 13 amino acids. The germline gives CDR1 SGHVS, CDR2 FQNEAQ. The receptor comes from a human donor in a cohort sampled during active COVID-19. The specimen was peripheral blood. The chain employs TRBV7-8 and TRBJ2-7; D perhaps matches TRBD1 (6 bases). In DNA form, the CDR3 reads TGTGCCAGCAGCTTCCAGGGGCTCCACGAGCAGTACTTC. Its translation: CASSFQGLHEQYF.